This entry lists 27 T cell receptor beta chains sequenced from one sample in a study of Ad26.COV2.S vaccination and SARS-CoV-2 variants (dated by TCRdb to the early 2020s). Explained via the paper, the treatment or condition label denotes: about 20 received Ad26.COV2.S at low or high dose, single or two shots; about 5 received placebo; per-sample allocation not given. For vaccine and placebo recipients, repertoires were sequenced using samples collected on day 63 after the first injection. Library preparation was by the immunoSEQ multiplex PCR assay. Here the immuneACCESS table is served through TCRdb, limited to in-frame sequences with V and J called. Missing clones are a known gap in these copies; in checked studies unresolved V genes cover under half, and the rest lacks a known reason. The sample table shows 300,000 to 450,000 clones, and approximately 84% are seen once. The leading ten clones occupy about 3.3% of the sample.

The material was peripheral blood, obtained in a trial of Ad26.COV2.S vaccine versus placebo. The receptors were sampled from a person aged 18-60 years who received the Ad26.COV2.S COVID-19 vaccine or a placebo.

CDR3 loop: CASSQGDRGNTIYF. In DNA form, the CDR3 reads TGTGCCAGCAGCCAAGGGGACAGAGGAAACACCATATATTTT. The chain couples TRBV3-1 (or the pseudogene TRBV3-2) to TRBJ1-3; 7 nucleotides line up with TRBD1. The germline gives CDR1 LGHDT, CDR2 YNNKEL (reference sequence). The CDR3 contains 14 residues. With V trimmed by 1 base and J by 4 bases, 1 base remained unmatched.

This chain connects TRBV13 to TRBJ2-2; a weak D match, TRBD2 (5 bases). V lost 0 bases and J lost 6, with 14 bases in between. The CDR3 has 16 residues. Germline loops: CDR1 PRHDT, CDR2 FYEKMQ (reference sequence). This chain's CDR3 is CASSLGSAGGAGELFF. The DNA for the CDR3 is TGTGCCAGCAGCTTAGGTAGCGCGGGCGGTGCCGGGGAGCTGTTTTTT. Supplemented by reference TRBV13 and TRBJ2-2, the full variable domain reads AAGVIQSPRHLIKEKRETATLKCYPIPRHDTVYWYQQGPGQDPQFLISFYEKMQSDKGSIPDRFSAQQFSDYHSELNMSSLELGDSALYFCASSLGSAGGAGELFFGEGSRLTVL.

The chain links TRBV3-1 (or the pseudogene TRBV3-2) to TRBJ2-2; D might be TRBD2 (6 bases). From germline, CDR1 is LGHDT and CDR2 YNNKEL (reference sequence). There are 13 residues in the CDR3. Trimming removed 4 bases from V and 7 bases from J, with 10 bases in between. The CDR3 protein is CASSRDFLGELFF. CDR3 nucleotides: TGTGCCAGCAGCCGGGACTTTCTCGGGGAGCTGTTTTTT.

The chain employs TRBV27 and TRBJ1-1; the D is unclear. Per germline, CDR1 MNHEY and CDR2 SMNVEV (reference sequence). The CDR3 has 14 residues. V lost 3 bases, J lost 1 base, and 9 bases lay in between. CDR3 loop: CASSFVIGNTEAFF. The CDR3 DNA reads as TGTGCCAGCAGTTTCGTCATCGGGAACACTGAAGCTTTCTTT.

This sequence joins TRBV7-8 and TRBJ2-1; 9 positions match TRBD2. The CDR3 is made up of 15 amino acids. The germline V gene encodes CDR1 SGHVS and CDR2 FQNEAQ. Unmatched junction bases numbered 8, after V lost 2 bases and J lost 9 bases. CDR3 bases: TGTGCCAGCAGCTTAATCGCGGGGGGGCCAGGTGAGCAGTTCTTC. This sequence encodes CASSLIAGGPGEQFF.

On this clone itself: Germline is not matched at one junction end, which may reflect a read error. The chain employs TRBV5-5 and TRBJ2-7, with TRBD1 as a possible D gene (7 bases). The CDR3 is 15 amino acids. Germline lookup yields CDR1 SGHKS and CDR2 YYEKEE (reference sequence). Here the CDR3 reads CASSLILVEGAEFVF. CDR3 bases: TGTGCCAGCAGCTTGATCCTAGTGGAGGGGGCTGAATTTGTCTTC.

The V and J genes are TRBV18 and TRBJ2-7; D gene ambiguous. In germline, CDR1 is KGHSH, CDR2 LQKENI. V dropped 3 bases and J dropped 6 bases, with 12 bases sitting between them. This CDR3 is 13 amino acids long. The CDR3 bases are TGTGCCAGCTCACCCCTGAACTTAGGCGAGCAGTACTTC. Protein: CASSPLNLGEQYF.

This chain connects TRBV5-1 to TRBJ1-5; the D gene is possibly TRBD1 (6 bases). The V and J ends lost 0 bases and 3 bases respectively, with 7 bases between them. The germline V gene encodes CDR1 SGHRS and CDR2 YFSETQ. This CDR3 contains 14 residues. The CDR3: CASSLGTVNQPQHF. DNA of the CDR3: TGCGCCAGCAGCTTGGGGACAGTCAATCAGCCCCAGCATTTT.

This clone appeared a few times. The DNA of the CDR3 is TGCGCCAGCAGCTTACAGGGGAACCTCATGAACACTGAAGCTTTCTTT. This encodes CASSLQGNLMNTEAFF. The V gene is TRBV5-1, the J gene TRBJ1-1; 7 positions agree with TRBD1. V lost 2 bases, J lost 0 bases, and 7 bases stayed unmatched. Germline CDR1 is SGHRS and CDR2 is YFSETQ. This CDR3 is built from 16 residues.

This clone occurred a few times. V is TRBV4-3 and J is TRBJ1-5, with D possibly TRBD1 on 6 matching bases. V was cut by 0 bases and J by 3 bases, with 12 bases left in between. CDR1 LGHNA and CDR2 YSLEER come from the germline V gene. The CDR3 totals 16 residues. CDR3 residues: CASSQDRGGNNQPQHF. The CDR3 DNA reads TGCGCCAGCAGCCAAGATCGTGGGGGCAACAATCAGCCCCAGCATTTT.

The chain is built from TRBV9 and TRBJ1-3; no firm D call. This CDR3 has 16 residues. Germline CDR1 is SGDLS and CDR2 is YYNGEE. V dropped 0 bases and J dropped 0 bases, with 10 bases sitting between them. CDR3 region: CASSVGTSDSGNTIYF. CDR3 bases: TGTGCCAGCAGCGTAGGGACGTCGGACTCTGGAAACACCATATATTTT.

The rearrangement links TRBV19 to TRBJ2-2; tentatively, D is TRBD2 (6 bases). The CDR3 has 14 residues. Germline V gene lookup returns CDR1 LNHDA and CDR2 SQIVND (reference sequence). V was pared by 4 bases and J by 4 bases, with 10 bases between. CDR3 bases: TGTGCCAGTAGTACGCGGGGTGGCACCGGGGAGCTGTTTTTT. Protein sequence: CASSTRGGTGELFF.

This rearrangement joins TRBV30 to TRBJ1-5, with unresolved D. The V and J ends lost 1 base and 2 bases respectively, with 12 bases between them. This CDR3 region has 15 residues. Germline V CDR1 and CDR2: GTSNPN, SVGIG (reference sequence). DNA for the CDR3: TGTGCCTGGAGTGAAGTGGGCGCGGGCAATCAGCCCCAGCATTTT. Encoded protein: CAWSEVGAGNQPQHF.

The genes are TRBV11-3 and TRBJ2-7; 9 bases are shared with TRBD1. The ends lost 5 bases at V and 4 bases at J; junction bases unmatched: 6. CDR3 length equals 14 residues. CDR1 and CDR2 from the germline V gene are SGHNT and YENEEA. The CDR3 coding sequence is TGTGCCAGCAGCCTTGCAGGACAGGGGTACGAGCAGTACTTC. Its protein product is CASSLAGQGYEQYF.

V and J are TRBV19 and TRBJ2-2, with 10 nucleotides matching TRBD2. The CDR3 is 15 amino acids. CDR1 is LNHDA, CDR2 SQIVND, per germline (reference sequence). V shed 6 bases and J 3 bases; nucleotides not matched to a gene: 4. Written as DNA, the CDR3 is TGTGCCAGTAGACAGGGGACTAGCGACACCGGGGAGCTGTTTTTT. It is translated as CASRQGTSDTGELFF.

As concerns this clone: One end of the junction is discordant with germline, which a read error may explain. The chain couples TRBV6-6 to TRBJ2-3, with D perhaps TRBD2 (5 bases). This CDR3 region has 15 residues. Germline V lookup: CDR1 MNHNY, CDR2 SVGAGI (reference sequence). CDR3 residues: CASSYSNPSRDTQYF. CDR3 DNA: TGTGCCAGCAGTTACTCGAACCCTAGCAGAGATACGCAGTATTTT.

V and J are TRBV30 and TRBJ2-7, with 8 bases aligning to TRBD1. V was clipped by 2 bases and J by 5 bases; unmatched bases: 14. Germline CDR1 GTSNPN, CDR2 SVGIG (reference sequence). CDR3 size: 16 residues. The CDR3 nucleotides read TGTGCCTGGAGTAAAGGACAGGGCTTGGGCGGGGACGAGCAGTACTTC. Translation gives CAWSKGQGLGGDEQYF.

The chain has TRBV28 and TRBJ1-1, with a possible D match to TRBD1 (6 bases). Germline CDR1 reads MDHEN; CDR2 reads SYDVKM. V was cut by 7 bases and J by 2 bases, with 26 bases left in between. The CDR3 length is 18 residues. In DNA form, the CDR3 reads TGTGCCAGCACCCCACCCCCGGGCCCTTGGACAGTAAACACTGAAGCTTTCTTT. Translated: CASTPPPGPWTVNTEAFF.

CDR3 nucleotide sequence: TGTGCCAGCAGCAAAACTAGCGGGACGTACCAAGAGACCCAGTACTTC. It yields the protein CASSKTSGTYQETQYF. The chain couples TRBV7-2 to TRBJ2-5; 10 nucleotides agree with TRBD2. CDR3 length: 16 amino acids. Germline lookup yields CDR1 SGHTA and CDR2 FQGNSA. V shed 5 bases, J shed 0 bases, and the junction held 6 bases outside the gene matches.

Comment on this clone: One end of the junction fails to match germline, which may point to a read error. This sequence joins TRBV2 and TRBJ2-7; 7 bases match TRBD2. Germline CDR1 is SNHLY and CDR2 is FYNNEI. This CDR3 is built from 11 residues. The CDR3 nucleotides read TGTGCCAGCAGGCCCGGACTAGATCTCGACTTC. It translates to CASRPGLDLDF.

This clone has a single count. The chain carries TRBV19 and TRBJ2-3; 11 bases map to TRBD2. CDR3 size: 17 residues. V was pared by 3 bases and J by 0 bases, with 5 bases of the junction left unmatched. CDR1 is LNHDA and CDR2 is SQIVND in the germline V gene (reference sequence). The CDR3 bases are TGTGCCAGTAGTATCGAAACTAGCGGGGGTAGCACAGATACGCAGTATTTT. Its protein product is CASSIETSGGSTDTQYF.

V is TRBV30 and J is TRBJ1-1; D uncertain. Germline V gene lookup returns CDR1 GTSNPN and CDR2 SVGIG (reference sequence). This CDR3 has 13 amino acids. The V gene lost 7 bases and the J gene lost 0 bases, with 12 bases spanning the gap. The CDR3, as DNA: TGTGCCTTCGAGGGTGGCCTGAACACTGAAGCTTTCTTT. Encoded protein: CAFEGGLNTEAFF.

This sequence joins TRBV19 and TRBJ2-7; TRBD1 matches 10 bases. The CDR3 covers 15 residues. Losses at the gene ends were 4 bases for V and 3 bases for J; bases not matched to a gene: 6. Germline-derived CDR1 and CDR2 are LNHDA and SQIVND (reference sequence). The CDR3 here is CASSTMGQGNYEQYF. CDR3 coding DNA: TGTGCCAGTAGTACTATGGGACAGGGGAACTACGAGCAGTACTTC.

This clone turned up a few times. At one boundary the junction diverges from the germline segment, which might be a read error. The rearrangement uses TRBV3-1 (or the pseudogene TRBV3-2) and TRBJ1-1; possibly TRBD1 for D (6 bases). The V gene's germline CDR1 is LGHDT and CDR2 YNNKEL (reference sequence). CDR3 length: 15 residues. CDR3 bases: TGTGCCAGCAGCAAAGATAACAGGGTGAACACTGAAGCTTTCTTT. This gives the protein CASSKDNRVNTEAFF.

The chain links TRBV7-9 to TRBJ2-3; 9 bases line up with TRBD2. In germline, CDR1 is SEHNR, CDR2 FQNEAQ (reference sequence). V shed 2 bases and J 4 bases; nucleotides not matched to a gene: 1. CDR3 size: 14 residues. The CDR3 DNA reads as TGTGCCAGCAGCTTACTAGCGGGGTCAGATACGCAGTATTTT. It is translated as CASSLLAGSDTQYF. The variable domain in full, with the rest retrieved from reference TRBV7-9 and TRBJ2-3, is DTGVSQNPRHKITKRGQNVTFRCDPISEHNRLYWYRQTLGQGPEFLTYFQNEAQLEKSRLLSDRFSAERPKGSFSTLEIQRTEQGDSAMYLCASSLLAGSDTQYFGPGTRLTVL.

V is TRBV10-3 and J is TRBJ1-6; D gene uncertain. Trimming took 7 bases from V and 8 from J, leaving 15 bases between them. From germline, CDR1 is ENHRY and CDR2 SYGVKD. The CDR3 loop spans 14 amino acids. CDR3 DNA: TGTGCCATCACCAAAGACGGGAGGGATTCACCCCTCCACTTT. This gives the protein CAITKDGRDSPLHF.

This clone was detected only a few times. The chain couples TRBV18 to TRBJ1-3; the D is unclear. This CDR3 region has 18 residues. Germline CDR1 is KGHSH and CDR2 is LQKENI. V was clipped by 3 bases and J by 1 base, with 19 bases between them. CDR3: CASSPLYSGLPSGNTIYF. The CDR3 DNA is TGTGCCAGCTCACCTTTATATTCTGGGCTCCCTTCTGGAAACACCATATATTTT.